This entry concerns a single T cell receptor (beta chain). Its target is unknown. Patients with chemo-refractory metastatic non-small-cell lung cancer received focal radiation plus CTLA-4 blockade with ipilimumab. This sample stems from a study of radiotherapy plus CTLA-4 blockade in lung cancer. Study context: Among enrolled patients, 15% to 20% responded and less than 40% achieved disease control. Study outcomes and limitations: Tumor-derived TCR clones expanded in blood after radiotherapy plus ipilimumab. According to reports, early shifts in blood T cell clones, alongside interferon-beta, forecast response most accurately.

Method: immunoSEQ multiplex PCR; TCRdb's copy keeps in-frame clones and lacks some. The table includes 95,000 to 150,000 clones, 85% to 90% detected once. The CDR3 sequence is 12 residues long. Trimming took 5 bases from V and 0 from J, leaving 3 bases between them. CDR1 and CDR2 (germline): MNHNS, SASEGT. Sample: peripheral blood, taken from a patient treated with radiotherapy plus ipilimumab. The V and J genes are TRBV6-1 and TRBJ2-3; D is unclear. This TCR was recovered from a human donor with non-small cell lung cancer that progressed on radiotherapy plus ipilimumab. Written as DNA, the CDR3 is TGTGCCAGCAGTAGGAGCACAGATACGCAGTATTTT. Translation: CASSRSTDTQYF.